This TCR beta chain was sequenced in a study of early T cells in non-severe SARS-CoV-2 infection. The CDR3 has 12 amino acids. The V end was cut by 6 bases, the J end by 5 bases, with 8 bases between. This clonotype was counted only a few times. TCRdb processed the 5' RACE reads anew with MiXCR; each CDR3 protein has one entry. The sample lists 30,000 or so distinct CDR3 sequences; approximately 7% were seen once. This TCR was recovered from an adult who was a healthcare worker with PCR-confirmed SARS-CoV-2 infection or an uninfected control (not recorded which). The material sequenced was whole blood. The chain uses TRBV12-3 or TRBV12-4 and TRBJ2-1, with no clear D. The CDR3 DNA is TGTGCCAGCAGCCCCACTAACAATGAGCAGTTCTTC. Encoded protein: CASSPTNNEQFF.